These T cell receptor beta chains were read from a single sample in a study of PD-1 blockade in classical Hodgkin lymphoma. Sequencing used immunoSEQ multiplex PCR; TCRdb keeps in-frame clones, though not all of them. The sample shows nearly 25,000 clones, 80% of them seen only once. Sequences were derived from peripheral blood mononuclear cells (PBMCs), sampled at baseline. These receptors all come from a human donor with classical Hodgkin lymphoma. Each CDR3 is given with its conserved first and last residue. Each record gives: CDR3 DNA, CDR3 protein, V gene, clone size, J gene, D gene. A D gene is named only where the DNA matches it firmly. A row's size may be missing; if present it is once, few, many or a size class.

TGCGCCAGCAAAAATACGCAGGGAGTGGACGAGCAGTACTTC	CASKNTQGVDEQYF	TRBV10-2	once	TRBJ2-7	.
TGTGCCAGCAGCCATTCTACAGGGTTCCGGGGAGCTTTCTTT	CASSHSTGFRGAFF	TRBV11-2	.	TRBJ1-1	.
TGTGCCAGCAGCTCCCAGAGGGGGGCTGGAGATACGCAGTATTTT	CASSSQRGAGDTQYF	TRBV7-2	.	TRBJ2-3	.
TGTGCCACTAGAAATAAGGGAAATCAGCCCCAGCATTTT	CATRNKGNQPQHF	TRBV19	.	TRBJ1-5	.
TGTGCCAGCAGTTACTCGGACACAGATACGCAGTATTTT	CASSYSDTDTQYF	TRBV6-5	.	TRBJ2-3	.
TGCGCCAGCAGCCAAGGTATGGGAACAGGGATTTACGAGCAGTACTTC	CASSQGMGTGIYEQYF	TRBV4-3	.	TRBJ2-7	.
TGTGCCAGCAGTCAGCCGGGAGGCTACTCTGGAAACACCATATATTTT	CASSQPGGYSGNTIYF	TRBV28	.	TRBJ1-3	.
TGTGCCAGCAGCGGGGCAGATACGCAGTATTTT	CASSGADTQYF	TRBV11-3	.	TRBJ2-3	.
TGTGCCAGCAGCTTGGCGTCCGGGACATCGAACACTGAAGCTTTCTTT	CASSLASGTSNTEAFF	TRBV5-8	.	TRBJ1-1	.
TGTGCCAGCAGTTTGACAGGAGATTATGGCTACACCTTC	CASSLTGDYGYTF	TRBV6-5	medium-sized	TRBJ1-2	.
TGTGCCAGCAGCTTAATTCCGGGACAGGGATTCGGTATTGGCTATGGCTACACCTTC	CASSLIPGQGFGIGYGYTF	TRBV7-3	once	TRBJ1-2	TRBD1
TGTGCCACCCGCTTCGGGACTAGCAGCTCAGATACGCAGTATTTT	CATRFGTSSSDTQYF	TRBV19	.	TRBJ2-3	TRBD2
TGTGCCAGCAGCTTTACGGGCCAGCCCCAGCATTTT	CASSFTGQPQHF	TRBV7-2	.	TRBJ1-5	.
TGTGCCAGCAGCACGTTGAGGGACAGAGGGAATCAGCCCCAGCATTTT	CASSTLRDRGNQPQHF	TRBV5-6	few	TRBJ1-5	TRBD1